The clone carrying this T cell receptor beta chain has more than one count but fewer than ten. Profiled with immunoSEQ multiplex PCR; TCRdb holds only in-frame clones, not every one. The sample consists of roughly 76,000 clones, under 65% of them appearing once. The source of the sample is a study of shared clonotypes between healthy human individuals. V shed 8 bases and J shed 1 base, with 11 bases lying between them. The length of the CDR3 is 13 residues. Germline V lookup: CDR1 MDHEN, CDR2 SYDVKM. Each sample came from a Caucasian adult donor living in Nashville, Tennessee. This rearrangement joins TRBV28 to TRBJ2-5; weak D call: TRBD2 (6 bases). Sequences were obtained from memory CD8+ T cells sorted from blood. This sample's subset: CD45RO+ cells pooled with CCR7-negative TemRA cells. This sequence was found in a man aged 30 to 39 in good health. CDR3 sequence: CASAGRIQETQYF. For the CDR3, the DNA is TGTGCCAGCGCGGGACGAATCCAAGAGACCCAGTACTTC.